Listed below are T cell receptor beta chains from one sample, sequenced in a study of identical twins. MiXCR, run by TCRdb on the 5' RACE reads, gives a single entry per CDR3 protein. The top ten hold 12% of the sample, which has a few hundred thousand distinct CDR3 sequences, about 18% seen once. Sequences were obtained from naive T cells sorted from blood. The receptors shown here come from a man aged 50 to 60 in good health. The CDR3 runs from the conserved cysteine through the conserved F or W. Each record gives: clone size, D gene, J gene, V gene, CDR3 protein, CDR3 DNA. D genes are given only for firm matches. Clone size appears in some rows only: once, few, many, or a class for an expanded clone.

>NA|NA|TRBJ1-1|TRBV20-1
CSARDGTVNTEAFF
TGCAGTGCTAGAGATGGAACCGTGAACACTGAAGCTTTCTTT
>NA|NA|TRBJ1-2|TRBV12-3/TRBV12-4
CASSLGALNGYTF
TGTGCCAGCAGTTTAGGGGCGTTGAATGGCTACACCTTC
>NA|NA|TRBJ1-2|TRBV5-1
CASSLAIGDYGYTF
TGCGCCAGCAGCTTGGCCATAGGGGACTATGGCTACACCTTC
>few|NA|TRBJ2-3|TRBV25-1
CASSHGTQGNTDTQYF
TGTGCCAGCAGTCACGGGACCCAGGGGAACACAGATACGCAGTATTTT
>NA|TRBD2|TRBJ2-3|TRBV20-1
CSARDRLAGTDTQYF
TGCAGTGCTAGAGACCGGCTAGCGGGAACAGATACGCAGTATTTT
>NA|TRBD1|TRBJ2-7|TRBV5-1
CASSLPRGDRINEQYF
TGCGCCAGCAGCTTGCCGCGAGGGGACAGGATCAACGAGCAGTACTTC
>NA|TRBD2|TRBJ2-5|TRBV20-1
CSAEGLAGGPWETQYF
TGCAGTGCTGAGGGCCTAGCGGGAGGGCCGTGGGAGACCCAGTACTTC
>many|NA|TRBJ2-5|TRBV5-4
CASSLTGLETQYF
TGTGCCAGCTCACTAACGGGACTCGAGACCCAGTACTTC
>few|NA|TRBJ2-7|TRBV29-1
CSARDSVYEQYF
TGCAGCGCCCGGGACTCTGTCTACGAGCAGTACTTC
>NA|NA|TRBJ1-6|TRBV6-5
CASSFTPSRGNSPLHF
TGTGCCAGCAGTTTTACCCCGAGTAGGGGGAATTCACCCCTCCACTTT
>few|TRBD1|TRBJ2-7|TRBV29-1
CSVVGQVAYEQYF
TGCAGCGTTGTGGGACAGGTCGCCTACGAGCAGTACTTC
>many|TRBD2|TRBJ2-4|TRBV20-1
CSATSLATAKNIQYF
TGCAGTGCGACTAGCCTAGCGACAGCCAAAAACATTCAGTACTTC
>many|TRBD1|TRBJ2-1|TRBV28
CASSDLRGTGGSYNEQFF
TGTGCCAGCAGTGACCTCCGAGGGACAGGGGGCTCCTACAATGAGCAGTTCTTC
>NA|TRBD1|TRBJ2-4|TRBV5-1
CASSFRDRVGVGKNIQYF
TGCGCCAGCAGCTTCCGGGACAGGGTAGGAGTAGGCAAAAACATTCAGTACTTC
>many|NA|TRBJ1-3|TRBV12-3/TRBV12-4
CAIREGPGNTIYF
TGTGCCATCCGGGAGGGCCCTGGAAACACCATATATTTT
>NA|TRBD1|TRBJ1-2|TRBV7-9
CASSSDRPHGYTF
TGTGCCAGCAGCTCGGACAGGCCCCATGGCTACACCTTC
>NA|TRBD2|TRBJ2-3|TRBV7-2
CASSWSLGGTTDTQYF
TGTGCCAGCAGCTGGAGCTTGGGGGGGACCACAGATACGCAGTATTTT
>many|TRBD1|TRBJ1-1|TRBV5-1
CASSSNRGGSGEAFF
TGCGCCAGCAGCTCCAACAGGGGAGGATCGGGGGAGGCTTTCTTT
>few|NA|TRBJ1-5|TRBV6-1
CASSDLRMGNQPQHF
TGTGCCAGCAGTGACCTCAGGATGGGCAATCAGCCCCAGCATTTT
>NA|NA|TRBJ2-2|TRBV23-1
CASSQDRRTGELFF
TGCGCCAGCAGTCAAGACAGGAGAACGGGGGAGCTGTTTTTT
>NA|TRBD1|TRBJ1-2|TRBV7-2
CASSLGQGSGYTF
TGTGCCAGCAGCTTAGGACAGGGAAGTGGCTACACCTTC
>NA|NA|TRBJ2-1|TRBV27
CASGSLSSNEQFF
TGTGCCAGCGGGTCCCTCTCCTCCAATGAGCAGTTCTTC
>few|NA|TRBJ1-2|TRBV29-1
CSVEERNLYGYTF
TGCAGCGTTGAAGAGCGCAACCTCTATGGCTACACCTTC
>NA|NA|TRBJ1-1|TRBV29-1
CSVAVTEAFF
TGCAGCGTTGCTGTTACTGAAGCTTTCTTT
>many|NA|TRBJ1-5|TRBV15
CATSRAGGQAGRQPQHF
TGTGCCACCAGCAGGGCGGGGGGGCAGGCGGGTAGACAGCCCCAGCATTTT
>few|NA|TRBJ1-5|TRBV12-3/TRBV12-4
CASSDPRGFRHF
TGTGCCAGCAGTGACCCGAGGGGTTTTCGGCATTTT
>NA|NA|TRBJ1-4|TRBV7-2
CASSDRSGHYEKLFF
TGTGCCAGCAGCGACCGGTCAGGACACTATGAAAAACTGTTTTTT
>few|NA|TRBJ2-3|TRBV11-2
CASSWGTPGTDTQYF
TGTGCCAGCAGCTGGGGGACCCCCGGCACAGATACGCAGTATTTT
>few|NA|TRBJ2-5|TRBV6-1
CASSDPYGLAIPGQETQYF
TGTGCCAGCAGTGATCCCTACGGGCTAGCGATTCCAGGGCAAGAGACCCAGTACTTC
>many|NA|TRBJ2-3|TRBV6-5
CASSYRETDTQYF
TGTGCCAGCAGTTACAGGGAGACAGATACGCAGTATTTT
>many|TRBD1|TRBJ2-5|TRBV10-3
CAISGRDRGGETQYF
TGTGCCATCAGTGGTAGGGACAGGGGAGGAGAGACCCAGTACTTC
>few|NA|TRBJ1-6|TRBV7-2
CASSLTGYNSPLHF
TGTGCCAGCAGCTTGACAGGTTATAATTCACCCCTCCACTTT
>few|TRBD1|TRBJ1-5|TRBV4-2
CASSQEPGGWGNQPQHF
TGTGCCAGCAGCCAGGAACCAGGGGGATGGGGCAATCAGCCCCAGCATTTT
>NA|NA|TRBJ2-7|TRBV6-5
CASSYGGEGYEQYF
TGTGCCAGCAGTTACGGGGGCGAAGGCTACGAGCAGTACTTC
>NA|NA|TRBJ1-1|TRBV12-3/TRBV12-4
CASNFDRLNTEAFF
TGTGCCAGCAACTTCGACAGGCTGAACACTGAAGCTTTCTTT
>many|TRBD1|TRBJ2-5|TRBV20-1
CSATTGGRETQYF
TGCAGTGCTACGACAGGGGGCAGGGAGACCCAGTACTTC
>NA|NA|TRBJ1-4|TRBV4-2
CASSQGTAATNKKLFF
TGTGCCAGCAGCCAAGGGACAGCTGCAACTAATAAAAAACTGTTTTTT
>many|TRBD2|TRBJ2-1|TRBV11-3
CASSLRLADYLSYNEQFF
TGTGCCAGCAGCTTAAGACTAGCGGATTACCTATCCTACAATGAGCAGTTCTTC
>few|NA|TRBJ2-1|TRBV10-3
CAISETAFDNEQFF
TGTGCCATCAGTGAAACTGCATTTGACAATGAGCAGTTCTTC
>once|TRBD2|TRBJ2-2|TRBV27
CASSPLGLAGYTGELFF
TGTGCCAGCAGTCCGCTGGGACTAGCGGGTTACACCGGGGAGCTGTTTTTT
>NA|NA|TRBJ2-7|TRBV28
CASSPLSGYEQYF
TGTGCCAGCAGTCCTCTTTCGGGCTACGAGCAGTACTTC
>NA|TRBD2|TRBJ2-7|TRBV6-1
CASSPRGGGTREQYF
TGTGCCAGCAGCCCACGGGGCGGGGGGACACGCGAGCAGTACTTC
>NA|TRBD2|TRBJ2-1|TRBV5-1
CASSLVGSGRFGQNNEQFF
TGCGCCAGCAGCTTGGTGGGTAGCGGGAGATTCGGGCAAAACAATGAGCAGTTCTTC
>NA|NA|TRBJ2-1|TRBV9
CASSVKVGSSYNEQFF
TGTGCCAGCAGCGTCAAAGTCGGGAGTTCCTACAATGAGCAGTTCTTC
>NA|TRBD2|TRBJ2-4|TRBV5-1
CASSLAESSGLAKNIQYF
TGCGCCAGCAGCTTGGCCGAGTCTAGCGGGTTAGCCAAAAACATTCAGTACTTC
>NA|NA|TRBJ2-7|TRBV5-1
CASSEGLLQYF
TGCGCCAGCAGCGAGGGACTCCTGCAGTACTTC
>many|NA|TRBJ1-3|TRBV6-1
CASSGTPSSGNTIYF
TGTGCCAGTTCCGGGACTCCGAGCTCTGGAAACACCATATATTTT
>few|NA|TRBJ2-3|TRBV28
CASSPSRGFTDTQYF
TGTGCCAGCAGTCCGTCGCGCGGATTCACAGATACGCAGTATTTT
>few|NA|TRBJ1-3|TRBV6-1
CASSGVQGNSGNTIYF
TGTGCCAGCAGTGGCGTGCAGGGAAACTCTGGAAACACCATATATTTT
>NA|NA|TRBJ2-7|TRBV20-1
CSARRDRTYEQYF
TGCAGTGCTAGAAGGGACCGCACCTACGAGCAGTACTTC
>NA|TRBD2|TRBJ2-1|TRBV11-2
CASSLTSGVVSSYNEQFF
TGTGCCAGCAGCTTAACTAGCGGGGTGGTGAGCTCCTACAATGAGCAGTTCTTC
>NA|NA|TRBJ2-7|TRBV7-6
CASSLFPRGASSYEQYF
TGTGCCAGCAGCTTATTTCCCCGGGGGGCGAGCTCCTACGAGCAGTACTTC
>NA|NA|TRBJ1-2|TRBV10-2
CASSESRGWYGYTF
TGCGCCAGCAGTGAGTCGCGGGGATGGTATGGCTACACCTTC